What follows are 23 T cell receptor beta chains derived from one specimen sequenced in a study of blood T cell repertoires in COVID-19. TCRdb's table, derived via immunoSEQ multiplex PCR, lists solely in-frame clones and lacks some. The sample shows approximately 140,000 clones, less than 90% of them seen only once. Sequenced input: peripheral blood. The source of these receptors is a man in his thirties or forties with COVID-19, enrolled during active disease.

The V and J genes are TRBV4-1 and TRBJ2-1; 7 bases align to TRBD2. Trimming took 6 bases from V and 5 from J; bases not matched to a gene: 13. CDR1 and CDR2 from the germline V gene are MGHRA and YSYEKL. The CDR3 consists of 16 residues. The chain's CDR3 is CASRPYILATDNEQFF. CDR3 sequence (DNA): TGCGCCAGCAGGCCTTATATACTAGCGACGGACAATGAGCAGTTCTTC.

This clone was picked up one time. The V call is TRBV14, the J call TRBJ2-2, with TRBD2 matching 12 bases. The germline gives CDR1 SGHDN, CDR2 FVKESK. V was pared by 0 bases and J by 6 bases, with 5 bases of the junction left unmatched. The CDR3 runs 17 residues. CDR3 nucleotides: TGTGCCAGCAGCCAAGAGACTAGCGGGAGAGCCGCCGGGGAGCTGTTTTTT. Translated, it gives CASSQETSGRAAGELFF.

This rearrangement joins TRBV14 to TRBJ2-1; D possibly corresponds to TRBD1 (5 bases). The V end lost 2 bases, the J end lost 9 bases, and 17 bases lay between the germline ends. Looked up from germline, CDR1 is SGHDN and CDR2 is FVKESK. The CDR3 runs 15 residues. In DNA form, the CDR3 reads TGTGCCAGCAGCCAAATCCTGGGGCAGTTGCTTGAGCAGTTCTTC. The encoded protein is CASSQILGQLLEQFF.

The gene calls are TRBV6-2 or TRBV6-3 and TRBJ2-7; 7 positions match TRBD1. CDR1 and CDR2 from the germline V gene are MNHEY and SVGEGT. The length of the CDR3 is 14 residues. Germline trimming cut 4 bases from V and 3 bases from J; bases unmatched to any gene: 6. In DNA, the CDR3 is TGTGCCAGCAGTTGGTCCCGGGACAGCTACGAGCAGTACTTC. This encodes CASSWSRDSYEQYF.

A remark on this clone: One end of the junction does not line up with germline, which may come from a read error. The chain employs TRBV7-7 and TRBJ1-4; 9 bases are a match to TRBD1. CDR3 length: 15 amino acids. CDR1 and CDR2 (germline): SSHAT, FNYEAQ (reference sequence). Here the CDR3 reads CASSVSRDRDEKLFF. The CDR3 coding sequence is TGTGCTAGCAGCGTATCCCGGGACAGGGATGAAAAACTGTTTTTT.

The chain is built from TRBV6-5 and TRBJ1-2; TRBD1 might be the D (6 bases). Germline assignment: CDR1 MNHEY and CDR2 SVGAGI. Deletions cut 2 bases from V and 8 bases from J, with 12 bases between. The CDR3 length is 13 residues. The CDR3, as DNA: TGTGCCAGCAGTTACGAACAGGGTGGGGGCTACACCTTC. It specifies CASSYEQGGGYTF.

The chain employs TRBV4-3 and TRBJ2-1; a possible D gene is TRBD2 (5 bases). V was shortened by 0 bases and J by 2 bases, with 8 bases between the two germline ends. CDR3 length: 15 residues. Germline V lookup: CDR1 LGHNA, CDR2 YSLEER. The CDR3 region is CASSQEEAPYNEQFF. CDR3 in DNA: TGCGCCAGCAGCCAAGAGGAGGCTCCCTACAATGAGCAGTTCTTC.

This clone was picked up a small number of times. This chain links TRBV6-5 with TRBJ1-1, with no clear D. CDR3 length: 11 residues. Germline V CDR1 and CDR2: MNHEY, SVGAGI. Trimming removed 2 bases from V and 5 bases from J, with 3 bases in between. This CDR3 is CASSYLTEAFF. CDR3 DNA: TGTGCCAGCAGTTACCTGACTGAAGCTTTCTTT.

The chain combines TRBV5-4 with TRBJ1-2, with D tentatively TRBD1 (5 bases). CDR1 is SGHNT, CDR2 YYREEE, per germline (reference sequence). Trimming removed 5 bases at V and 7 bases at J, with 12 bases between. This CDR3 has 12 amino acids. This CDR3 is CASRGIGAGYTF. The CDR3 bases are TGTGCCAGCAGGGGAATAGGGGCTGGCTACACCTTC.

The gene calls are TRBV30 and TRBJ1-1; 7 bases match TRBD1. The germline CDR1 and CDR2 sequences are GTSNPN and SVGIG (reference sequence). The V and J ends lost 3 bases and 4 bases, in that order; junction bases with no gene match: 11. CDR3 length equals 15 residues. CDR3 in amino acids: CAWREQGYRGTEAFF. As DNA, the CDR3 is TGTGCCTGGAGGGAACAGGGGTATAGGGGCACTGAAGCTTTCTTT.

The chain uses TRBV5-1 and TRBJ1-2; D is unclear. The CDR3 has 13 amino acids. The ends were cut back, 4 bases at V and 1 base at J, with 8 bases in the middle. CDR1 is SGHRS, CDR2 YFSETQ, per germline. CDR3 sequence reads: CASSAGFNYGYTF. The CDR3 DNA reads as TGCGCCAGCAGCGCGGGTTTTAACTATGGCTACACCTTC.

The genes are TRBV2 and TRBJ2-1; 8 nucleotides agree with TRBD2. The CDR3 contains 14 residues. Germline assignment: CDR1 SNHLY and CDR2 FYNNEI. After removal of 9 bases from V and 4 bases from J, the junction contained 8 bases not matched to a gene. The CDR3 here is CARAKTSGYNEQFF. CDR3 coding DNA: TGTGCCAGAGCCAAAACTAGCGGATACAATGAGCAGTTCTTC.

The chain carries TRBV7-9 and TRBJ2-3, with 8 bases identical to TRBD1. J lost 0 bases, V lost 3 bases, and 5 bases had no gene match. This CDR3 comprises 16 residues. Germline CDR1 reads SEHNR; CDR2 reads FQNEAQ (reference sequence). The CDR3 loop reads CASSFGQGFSTDTQYF. CDR3 bases: TGTGCCAGCAGCTTCGGACAGGGATTTAGCACAGATACGCAGTATTTT.

This clone was counted only a few times. The J gene is TRBJ2-2, the V gene TRBV28; 11 nucleotides agree with TRBD2. V was clipped by 3 bases and J by 5 bases; unmatched bases: 5. Germline CDR1 and CDR2: MDHEN and SYDVKM. The CDR3 spans 16 residues. CDR3 DNA: TGTGCCAGCAGTTTTGGGCTAGCGGGAGGTACCGGGGAGCTGTTTTTT. Its protein is CASSFGLAGGTGELFF.

The gene calls are TRBV14 and TRBJ1-2; D is perhaps TRBD1 (5 bases). The CDR3 is 11 amino acids. Germline V gives CDR1 SGHDN, CDR2 FVKESK. Between the trimmed V and J ends, which lost 10 bases and 3 bases, there was a span of 9 bases. CDR3 residues: CATIGDYGYTF. For the CDR3, the DNA is TGTGCCACCATAGGGGACTATGGCTACACCTTC.

V gene TRBV5-4 combines with J gene TRBJ2-7, with D perhaps TRBD2 (5 bases). The CDR3 spans 14 residues. V was shortened by 0 bases and J by 2 bases, with 9 bases between the two germline ends. Germline V gives CDR1 SGHNT, CDR2 YYREEE (reference sequence). The CDR3 loop reads CASSLAGSPYEQYF. DNA for the CDR3: TGTGCCAGCAGCTTGGCGGGGTCCCCCTACGAGCAGTACTTC.

V usage is TRBV9 and J usage is TRBJ2-3, with TRBD2 identical over 7 bases. Germline values: CDR1 SGDLS, CDR2 YYNGEE. J was trimmed by 8 bases and V by 4 bases; bases with no gene match: 10. The CDR3 runs 14 residues. This CDR3 reads CASSRQGLVGTQYF. In nucleotides, the CDR3 is TGTGCCAGCAGCCGTCAAGGACTAGTTGGTACGCAGTATTTT. Together with reference TRBV9 and TRBJ2-3, the CDR3 gives the full variable domain: DSGVTQTPKHLITATGQRVTLRCSPRSGDLSVYWYQQSLDQGLQFLIQYYNGEERAKGNILERFSAQQFPDLHSELNLSSLELGDSALYFCASSRQGLVGTQYFGPGTRLTVL.

The rearrangement links TRBV2 to TRBJ1-1, with unresolved D. This CDR3 has 13 amino acids. Trimming left V 6 bases short and J 4 bases short, with 12 bases between. Germline V lookup: CDR1 SNHLY, CDR2 FYNNEI. The CDR3 reads CASRFYSSTEAFF. The DNA for the CDR3 is TGTGCCAGCAGATTTTACAGTAGCACTGAAGCTTTCTTT. The full variable domain, its missing parts supplied by reference TRBV2 and TRBJ1-1, is EPEVTQTPSHQVTQMGQEVILRCVPISNHLYFYWYRQILGQKVEFLVSFYNNEISEKSEIFDDQFSVERPDGSNFTLKIRSTKLEDSAMYFCASRFYSSTEAFFGQGTRLTVV.

This clone was detected only a few times. The J gene is TRBJ2-3, the V gene TRBV18; maybe TRBD2 (5 bases). V dropped 6 bases and J dropped 0 bases, with 19 bases sitting between them. The germline CDR1 and CDR2 sequences are KGHSH and LQKENI. The CDR3 consists of 17 residues. The CDR3 DNA reads TGTGCCAGCTCCCGGACGGCCGCGGGCGGTAGCACAGATACGCAGTATTTT. Its protein is CASSRTAAGGSTDTQYF.

This clone showed up just once. The rearrangement joins TRBV19 to TRBJ2-2, with 7 nucleotides matching TRBD2. The CDR3 runs to 14 residues. The germline gives CDR1 LNHDA, CDR2 SQIVND (reference sequence). The trim removed 10 bases at V and 5 bases at J, leaving 10 bases unmatched. The CDR3 DNA reads as TGTGCCACACGAGGGGAGGGCCGGACCGGGGAGCTGTTTTTT. Its protein product is CATRGEGRTGELFF.

The rearrangement joins TRBV11-2 to TRBJ2-1, with 7 bases matching TRBD1. V lost 4 bases and J lost 7; bases outside the gene matches: 13. CDR3 size: 16 residues. CDR1 SGHAT and CDR2 FQNNGV come from the germline V gene. This CDR3 reads CASSSHRGLRRNEQFF. DNA for the CDR3: TGTGCCAGCAGCTCCCACAGGGGATTAAGAAGGAATGAGCAGTTCTTC. Complete variable domain (other parts from reference TRBV11-2 and TRBJ2-1): EAGVAQSPRYKIIEKRQSVAFWCNPISGHATLYWYQQILGQGPKLLIQFQNNGVVDDSQLPKDRFSAERLKGVDSTLKIQPAKLEDSAVYLCASSSHRGLRRNEQFFGPGTRLTVL.

This chain connects TRBV3-1 (or the pseudogene TRBV3-2) to TRBJ2-1; no firm D call. There are 15 residues in the CDR3. Looked up from germline, CDR1 is LGHDT and CDR2 is YNNKEL (reference sequence). Trimming left V 3 bases short and J 1 base short, with 10 bases between. The CDR3 nucleotides are TGTGCCAGCAGCCAGCTCGGCGGTTCCTACAATGAGCAGTTCTTC. Amino acids: CASSQLGGSYNEQFF.

The V gene is TRBV3-1 (or the pseudogene TRBV3-2), the J gene TRBJ1-6, with 8 bases that match TRBD1. The CDR3 spans 17 residues. Germline CDR1 LGHDT, CDR2 YNNKEL (reference sequence). J lost 4 bases, V lost 4 bases, and 9 bases had no gene match. The DNA of the CDR3 is TGTGCCAGCAGCCCTAAGTCAGGGGGCGCGTATAATTCACCCCTCCACTTT. Amino acids: CASSPKSGGAYNSPLHF.